This T cell receptor beta chain came from a study of blood T cell repertoires in COVID-19. This CDR3 contains 13 residues. The V gene's germline CDR1 is LGHNT and CDR2 FRNRAP. V was pared by 1 base and J by 9 bases, with 10 bases between. How the authors handled the data: The assay estimated nucleated cells by amplifying reference gene primers. TCRdb's table, derived via immunoSEQ multiplex PCR, lists solely in-frame clones and lacks some. From that table come the V and J calls and clone size; the DNA was used to work out D and trimming. The data hold roughly 120,000 clones, with 81% observed a single time.

Material: peripheral blood. This TCR was sampled from a man between 50 and 59 years old with acute or convalescent COVID-19. The V gene is TRBV12-5, the J gene TRBJ1-5; unclear D gene. CDR3 sequence (DNA): TGTGCTAGTGGTTTGGGCGGTCCTGGGCCCCAGCATTTT. It encodes CASGLGGPGPQHF. The variable domain in full, with the rest retrieved from reference TRBV12-5 and TRBJ1-5, is DARVTQTPRHKVTEMGQEVTMRCQPILGHNTVFWYRQTMMQGLELLAYFRNRAPLDDSGMPKDRFSAEMPDATLATLKIQPSEPRDSAVYFCASGLGGPGPQHFGDGTRLSIL.